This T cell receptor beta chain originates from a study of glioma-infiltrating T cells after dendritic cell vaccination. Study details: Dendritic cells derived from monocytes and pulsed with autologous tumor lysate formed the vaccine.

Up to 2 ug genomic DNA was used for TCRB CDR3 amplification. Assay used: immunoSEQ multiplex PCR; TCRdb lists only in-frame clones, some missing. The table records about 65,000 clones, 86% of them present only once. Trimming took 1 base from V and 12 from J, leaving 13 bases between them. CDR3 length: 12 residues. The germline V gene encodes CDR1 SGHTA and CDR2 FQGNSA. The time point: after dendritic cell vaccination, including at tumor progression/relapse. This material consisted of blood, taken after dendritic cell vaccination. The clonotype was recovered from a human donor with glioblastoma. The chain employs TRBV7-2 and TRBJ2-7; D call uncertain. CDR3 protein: CASSLEAGSSYF. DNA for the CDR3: TGTGCCAGCAGCTTAGAGGCAGGCAGTTCGTACTTC.